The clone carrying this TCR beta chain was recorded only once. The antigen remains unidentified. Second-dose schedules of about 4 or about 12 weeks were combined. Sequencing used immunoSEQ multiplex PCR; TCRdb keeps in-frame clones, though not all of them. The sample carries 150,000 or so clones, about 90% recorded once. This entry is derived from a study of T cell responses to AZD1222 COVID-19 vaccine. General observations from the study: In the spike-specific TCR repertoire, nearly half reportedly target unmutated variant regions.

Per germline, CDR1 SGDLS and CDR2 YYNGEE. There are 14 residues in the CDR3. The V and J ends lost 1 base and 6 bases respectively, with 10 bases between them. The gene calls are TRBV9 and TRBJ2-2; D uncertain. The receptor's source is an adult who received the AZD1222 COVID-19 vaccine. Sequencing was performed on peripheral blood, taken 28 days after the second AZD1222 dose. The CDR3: CASSVLGKAGELFF. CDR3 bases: TGTGCCAGCAGCGTACTAGGGAAGGCCGGGGAGCTGTTTTTT.